A single sample gave rise to the 18 T cell receptor beta chains below, sequenced in a study of tumor and adjacent non-tumor tissue in lung cancer (dated by TCRdb to 2016 to 2019). Receptor amplification or capture employed multiplex PCR. The run used an Illumina HiSeq 2500. TCRbeta libraries were built by three rounds of nested PCR using primers (Table S4), following protocols modified from ARM-PCR. Starting from the raw public reads, TCRdb applied fastp trimming at Q25, assembled clones with MiXCR and retained in-frame beta chains. Each CDR3 protein gets just one entry, which takes the most common genes and DNA from the rows behind it. This sample lists over 110,000 distinct CDR3 sequences; roughly 70% were detected once. 15% to 20% of the sample goes to the ten largest clones. RNA was extracted from bulk unsorted tissue and checked for quality with a NanoDrop ND-1000 and an Agilent 2100. Sequenced sample: lung tumor tissue. The source is a man aged 55 to 69 with small cell lung cancer.

The V gene is TRBV11-2, the J gene TRBJ2-7; TRBD2 matches at 8 bases. The ends lost 5 bases at V and 4 bases at J; junction bases unmatched: 7. The germline CDR1 and CDR2 sequences are SGHAT and FQNNGV. The CDR3 spans 14 residues. The CDR3 loop is CASSPLIAGYEQYF. The DNA of the CDR3 is TGTGCCAGCAGCCCCCTCATAGCGGGATACGAGCAGTACTTC.

This clonotype was seen more than once but under ten times. The gene calls are TRBV6-1 and TRBJ2-3; 7 nucleotides line up with TRBD1. CDR3 length equals 15 residues. The germline gives CDR1 MNHNS, CDR2 SASEGT. Unmatched junction bases numbered 8, after V lost 6 bases and J lost 2 bases. This CDR3 reads CASSPGQKITDTQYF. CDR3 coding DNA: TGTGCCAGCAGCCCGGGACAGAAAATCACAGATACGCAGTATTTT.

This clonotype was detected many times. The chain recombines TRBV4-1 with TRBJ2-1; 7 positions match TRBD1. The junction had 6 bases not matched to a gene; V was cut back by 6 bases and J by 7 bases. The CDR3 length is 13 residues. From germline, CDR1 is MGHRA and CDR2 YSYEKL. CDR3 amino acids: CASRRQGRNEQFF. The DNA of the CDR3 is TGCGCCAGCAGACGACAGGGAAGAAATGAGCAGTTCTTC.

This chain uses TRBV29-1 with TRBJ1-1; D gene unclear. V was trimmed by 2 bases and J by 5 bases, leaving 9 bases between them. From germline, CDR1 is SQVTM and CDR2 ANQGSEA. The CDR3 sequence is 12 residues long. CDR3 DNA: TGCAGCGTTGAAAGGTGGGGTACTGAAGCTTTCTTT. Residues: CSVERWGTEAFF.

This clonotype was seen only a few times. The germline gene is not matched at one end of the junction; a read error may be the cause. This rearrangement joins TRBV11-2 to TRBJ1-1; D is uncertain. The CDR3 length is 15 residues. Germline V CDR1 and CDR2: SGHAT, FQNNGV. In nucleotides, the CDR3 is TGTGCCAGCAGCTTAGGTTTCGGAGGGAACACTGAAGCTATCTTC. Amino acid sequence: CASSLGFGGNTEAIF.

A note on this clonotype: Because the CDR3's place on the DNA is in doubt, the DNA is left out and the CDR3 is given as listed by TCRdb. V usage is TRBV4-1 and J usage is TRBJ2-2; TRBD2 reflects the table's D call only, with no check against the DNA. The CDR3 has 18 amino acids, counting both end residues. Germline V gives CDR1 MGHRA, CDR2 YSYEKL. CDR3 sequence reads: CASSQDWGSGANTEELLF.

The chain links TRBV20-1 to TRBJ2-5, with D perhaps TRBD1 (5 bases). The germline gives CDR1 DFQATT, CDR2 SNEGSKA (reference sequence). V was trimmed by 0 bases and J by 10 bases, leaving 27 bases between them. The CDR3 is 17 residues long. This chain's CDR3 is CSARDYGAANIHFLQYF. For the CDR3, the DNA is TGCAGTGCTAGAGATTATGGGGCGGCCAACATTCATTTTCTCCAGTACTTC.

In its sample, this clonotype was seen once. Without the conserved terminal phenylalanine or tryptophan, this CDR3 likely stems from a read error. This chain connects TRBV28 to TRBJ2-1; 9 positions match TRBD2. Germline lookup yields CDR1 MDHEN and CDR2 SYDVKM. With V trimmed by 7 bases and J by 0 bases, 4 bases remained unmatched. The CDR3 is 15 amino acids. The CDR3 protein is CASKTSGNSYNEQFL. In DNA form, the CDR3 reads TGTGCCAGCAAGACTAGCGGCAACTCCTACAATGAGCAGTTCTTA.

The chain links TRBV7-9 to TRBJ2-1; D perhaps matches TRBD1 (6 bases). Germline V gene data show CDR1 as SEHNR and CDR2 as FQNEAQ (reference sequence). The CDR3 sequence is 16 residues long. The V gene lost 1 base and the J gene lost 7 bases, with 17 bases spanning the gap. CDR3 amino acids: CASSLERQGTKNEQFF. CDR3 DNA sequence: TGTGCCAGCAGCTTAGAGAGGCAGGGGACAAAGAATGAGCAGTTCTTC.

With regard to this clonotype: A much bigger clone sits one base away, suggesting this may be a read error. This chain joins TRBV29-1 and TRBJ2-2, with D hard to call. CDR1 and CDR2 (germline): SQVTM, ANQGSEA. This CDR3 has 14 amino acids. In nucleotides, the CDR3 is TGCAGCGTTGGGTGGCAATTGAACTCCGGGGAGCTGTTTTTT. Its protein product is CSVGWQLNSGELFF.

Concerning this clonotype: The junction differs from germline at one of its ends, possibly a read error. The CDR3, as DNA: TGTACCAGCAGCTTTGAGACAGGGTGGACAGATACGCAGTATTTT. This encodes CTSSFETGWTDTQYF. This chain joins TRBV7-8 and TRBJ2-3; 7 positions agree with TRBD1. Germline assignment: CDR1 SGHVS and CDR2 FQNEAQ. The CDR3 contains 15 residues.

The genes are TRBV6-6 and TRBJ2-1; either TRBD1 or TRBD2 may fit D (5 bases each). Germline V gene lookup returns CDR1 MNHNY and CDR2 SVGAGI (reference sequence). The CDR3 is made up of 11 amino acids. Trimming stripped 8 bases from V and 7 bases from J, with 9 bases between. The CDR3 sequence: CASRGVNEQFF. The DNA for the CDR3 is TGTGCCAGCCGAGGGGTTAATGAGCAGTTCTTC.

The chain employs TRBV4-1 and TRBJ2-3; tentative D call: TRBD1 (6 bases). The CDR3 runs 13 residues. CDR1 is MGHRA, CDR2 YSYEKL, per germline. V was cut by 4 bases and J by 7 bases, with 12 bases left in between. CDR3 in amino acids: CASSRPDSHTQYF. In DNA form, the CDR3 reads TGCGCCAGCAGCCGCCCGGACAGTCATACGCAGTATTTT.

With respect to this clonotype: One end of the junction fails to match germline, which may point to a read error. The chain employs TRBV5-4 and TRBJ2-5, with D perhaps TRBD1 (5 bases). This CDR3 is 14 amino acids long. Germline values: CDR1 SGHNT, CDR2 YYREEE (reference sequence). DNA for the CDR3: TGTGGCAGCAGCTTGACGATCAAGGGGGAGACCCAGTACTTC. It specifies CGSSLTIKGETQYF.

For this clonotype: This may be a read error, as it is one base from a much larger clone. This chain uses TRBV28 with TRBJ2-3; 7 bases are shared with TRBD1. The CDR3 is 14 amino acids. The junction had 8 bases not matched to a gene; V was cut back by 5 bases and J by 6 bases. The germline V gene encodes CDR1 MDHEN and CDR2 SYDVKM. For the CDR3, the DNA is TGTGCCAGCAGTCTTCGACAGGGAATGGATACGCAGTATTTT. Protein product: CASSLRQGMDTQYF. The full variable domain, with the rest looked up from reference TRBV28 and TRBJ2-3, is DVKVTQSSRYLVKRTGEKVFLECVQDMDHENMFWYRQDPGLGLRLIYFSYDVKMKEKGDIPEGYSVSREKKERFSLILESASTNQTSMYLCASSLRQGMDTQYFGPGTRLTVL.

Points on this clonotype: With a much larger clone just one base away, this may be a read error. CDR3 protein: CASSLAGPEAVF. The CDR3 DNA is TGTGCCAGCAGTTTGGCCGGGCCTGAAGCTGTCTTT. This chain uses TRBV12-3 or TRBV12-4 with TRBJ1-1; no clear D. The CDR3 is made up of 12 amino acids.

There are many counts of this clonotype. V gene TRBV29-1 combines with J gene TRBJ2-7; D possibly corresponds to TRBD2 (5 bases). The CDR3 is 12 residues long. Germline lookup yields CDR1 SQVTM and CDR2 ANQGSEA. V was trimmed by 6 bases and J by 6 bases, leaving 15 bases between them. The CDR3 coding sequence is TGCAGCGTCCGCGGGCCTTTATCCGAGCAGTACTTC. Encoded protein: CSVRGPLSEQYF.

Notes on this clonotype: One end of the junction varies from germline; a read error may be responsible. The V call is TRBV5-4, the J call TRBJ2-3; the D gene is possibly TRBD2 (6 bases). The CDR3 covers 15 residues. Germline V gene data show CDR1 as SGHNT and CDR2 as YYREEE (reference sequence). This chain's CDR3 is CASSYSSGNTDTQYF. In DNA, the CDR3 is TGCGCCAGCAGCTACAGTAGCGGAAACACAGATACGCAGTATTTT.